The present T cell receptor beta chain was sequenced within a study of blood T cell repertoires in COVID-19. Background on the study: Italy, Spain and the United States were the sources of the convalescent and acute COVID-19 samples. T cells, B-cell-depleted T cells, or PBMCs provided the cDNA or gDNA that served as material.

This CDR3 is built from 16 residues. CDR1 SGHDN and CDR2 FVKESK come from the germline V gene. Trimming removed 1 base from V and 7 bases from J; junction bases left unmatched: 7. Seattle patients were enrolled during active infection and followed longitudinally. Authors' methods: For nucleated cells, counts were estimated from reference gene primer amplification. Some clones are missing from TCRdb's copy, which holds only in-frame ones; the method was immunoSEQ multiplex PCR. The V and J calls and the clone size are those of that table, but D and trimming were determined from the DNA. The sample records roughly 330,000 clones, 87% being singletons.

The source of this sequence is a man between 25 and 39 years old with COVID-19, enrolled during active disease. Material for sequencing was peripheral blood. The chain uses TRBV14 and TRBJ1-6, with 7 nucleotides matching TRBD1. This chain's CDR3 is CASSQVWGQINSPLHF. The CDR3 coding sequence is TGTGCCAGCAGCCAAGTATGGGGACAGATCAATTCACCCCTCCACTTT. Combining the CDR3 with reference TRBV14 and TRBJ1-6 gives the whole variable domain EAGVTQFPSHSVIEKGQTVTLRCDPISGHDNLYWYRRVMGKEIKFLLHFVKESKQDESGMPNNRFLAERTGGTYSTLKVQPAELEDSGVYFCASSQVWGQINSPLHFGNGTRLTVT.